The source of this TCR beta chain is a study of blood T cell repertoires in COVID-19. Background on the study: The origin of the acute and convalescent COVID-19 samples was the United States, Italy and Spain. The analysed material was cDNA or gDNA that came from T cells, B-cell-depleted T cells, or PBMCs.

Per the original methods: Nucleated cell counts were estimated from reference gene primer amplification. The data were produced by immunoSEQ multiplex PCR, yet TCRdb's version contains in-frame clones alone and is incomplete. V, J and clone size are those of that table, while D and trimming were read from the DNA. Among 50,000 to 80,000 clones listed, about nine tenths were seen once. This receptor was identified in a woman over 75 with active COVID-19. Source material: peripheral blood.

The CDR3 nucleotides read TGTGCCTGGAGTGCGAGGGACAATGGCTACACCTTC. Translation gives CAWSARDNGYTF. J is TRBJ1-2 and V is TRBV30, with D perhaps matching TRBD1 (6 bases). The V and J ends lost 1 base and 6 bases respectively, with 9 bases between them. In germline, CDR1 is GTSNPN, CDR2 SVGIG (reference sequence). CDR3 length: 12 residues.